Below are 27 T cell receptor beta chains sequenced from a single sample in a study of blood T cell repertoires in COVID-19. TCRdb's table, derived via immunoSEQ multiplex PCR, lists solely in-frame clones and lacks some. Of some 110,000 clones detected, approximately 86% appear once; the ten largest clones hold 4.5%. The sample comprised peripheral blood. These receptors were obtained from a man aged 35-49 years with acute or convalescent COVID-19.

The J gene is TRBJ2-5, the V gene TRBV7-9; TRBD2 is a possible D gene (5 bases). V gave up 5 bases and J gave up 1 base, with 14 bases separating them. The CDR3 has 15 residues. The germline gives CDR1 SEHNR, CDR2 FQNEAQ (reference sequence). This CDR3 is CASSPTSGFQETQYF. The CDR3 DNA reads as TGTGCCAGCAGCCCTACGTCGGGGTTCCAAGAGACCCAGTACTTC.

This rearrangement joins TRBV18 to TRBJ2-7; 7 bases fit TRBD2. From germline, CDR1 is KGHSH and CDR2 LQKENI. V lost 3 bases, J lost 0 bases, and 8 bases stayed unmatched. This CDR3 comprises 16 residues. The CDR3 sequence is CASSPGGGLSSYEQYF. CDR3 nucleotides: TGTGCCAGCTCACCGGGGGGGGGTTTAAGCTCCTACGAGCAGTACTTC.

V is TRBV30 and J is TRBJ2-7; 8 bases match TRBD2. The CDR3 contains 14 residues. Per germline, CDR1 GTSNPN and CDR2 SVGIG (reference sequence). The CDR3 protein is CGSSGKLSAYEQYF. CDR3 coding DNA: TGTGGAAGTAGCGGGAAATTAAGCGCCTACGAGCAGTACTTC.

This chain links TRBV5-1 with TRBJ1-1; TRBD1 agrees at 10 bases. Germline V CDR1 and CDR2: SGHRS, YFSETQ. The CDR3 totals 14 residues. V gave up 3 bases and J gave up 4 bases; unmatched junction bases: 3. The CDR3 DNA follows: TGCGCCAGCAGCTCGGGACAGGGGAGCACTGAAGCTTTCTTT. This sequence encodes CASSSGQGSTEAFF.

The chain has TRBV29-1 and TRBJ2-2, with D perhaps matching TRBD1 (7 bases). Germline CDR1 reads SQVTM; CDR2 reads ANQGSEA. The CDR3 has 13 residues. The ends were cut back, 7 bases at V and 0 bases at J, with 9 bases in the middle. In DNA form, the CDR3 reads TGCAGCGGCGGGACAGCGAACACCGGGGAGCTGTTTTTT. It specifies CSGGTANTGELFF.

The chain combines TRBV19 with TRBJ2-2; 9 bases line up with TRBD1. The CDR3 spans 14 residues. Trimming cost V 8 bases and J 4 bases; bases outside gene matches: 5. Per the germline V gene, CDR1 is LNHDA and CDR2 is SQIVND (reference sequence). In nucleotides, the CDR3 is TGTGCCAGTTTAAGACAGGGGGGCACCGGGGAGCTGTTTTTT. It is translated as CASLRQGGTGELFF.

This clone has more than one count but fewer than ten. This rearrangement joins TRBV5-5 to TRBJ1-3, with D unclear. The CDR3 has 15 amino acids. Germline V gives CDR1 SGHKS, CDR2 YYEKEE (reference sequence). Trimming shortened V by 6 bases and J by 0 bases, and 13 bases separated the two germline ends. In nucleotides, the CDR3 is TGTGCCAGCACCTCGATAGCTCACTCTGGAAACACCATATATTTT. Translated: CASTSIAHSGNTIYF.

The V call is TRBV27, the J call TRBJ2-1; TRBD2 is a possible D gene (6 bases). Germline V CDR1 and CDR2: MNHEY, SMNVEV (reference sequence). V lost 5 bases, J lost 2 bases, and 16 bases lay in between. The CDR3 covers 16 residues. CDR3 sequence reads: CASSITLAKPYNEQFF. In DNA, the CDR3 is TGTGCCAGCAGTATTACCCTAGCGAAACCCTACAATGAGCAGTTCTTC.

The chain couples TRBV29-1 to TRBJ2-1, with TRBD1 matching 9 bases. Germline lookup yields CDR1 SQVTM and CDR2 ANQGSEA. The CDR3 is 14 residues long. The ends lost 4 bases at V and 4 bases at J; junction bases unmatched: 5. CDR3 amino acids: CSVGGQGLYNEQFF. The CDR3, as DNA: TGCAGCGTTGGGGGACAGGGACTTTACAATGAGCAGTTCTTC.

V is TRBV7-9 and J is TRBJ2-3; 7 positions match TRBD1. With 5 bases clipped from V and 2 bases from J, the junction kept 13 bases outside the gene matches. This CDR3 spans 17 amino acids. Germline CDR1 and CDR2: SEHNR and FQNEAQ (reference sequence). CDR3 in DNA: TGTGCCAGCAGCCCTGAGGTCCGACAGGGTCCCACAGATACGCAGTATTTT. It yields the protein CASSPEVRQGPTDTQYF.

The rearrangement links TRBV7-2 to TRBJ1-2, with D hard to call. CDR1 and CDR2 from the germline V gene are SGHTA and FQGNSA. The ends were cut back, 6 bases at V and 3 bases at J, with 11 bases in the middle. The CDR3 consists of 13 residues. The CDR3 bases are TGTGCCAGCAGACCCTTCCGGGACTATGGCTACACCTTC. It encodes CASRPFRDYGYTF. The full variable domain, its missing parts supplied by reference TRBV7-2 and TRBJ1-2, is GAGVSQSPSNKVTEKGKDVELRCDPISGHTALYWYRQSLGQGLEFLIYFQGNSAPDKSGLPSDRFSAERTGGSVSTLTIQRTQQEDSAVYLCASRPFRDYGYTFGSGTRLTVV.

V and J are TRBV30 and TRBJ1-1; the D gene is possibly TRBD1 (5 bases). CDR1 GTSNPN and CDR2 SVGIG come from the germline V gene (reference sequence). The CDR3 length is 15 residues. The V end was cut by 0 bases, the J end by 1 base, with 12 bases between. DNA of the CDR3: TGTGCCTGGAGTGTATTATGGGGGGGGAACACTGAAGCTTTCTTT. Translation gives CAWSVLWGGNTEAFF.

The CDR3 DNA sequence: TGTGCCACCAGCAGAAGAAGCGGGAGACTCTACAATGAGCAGTTCTTC. Translating gives CATSRRSGRLYNEQFF. This chain links TRBV15 with TRBJ2-1; 8 positions agree with TRBD2. Germline CDR1 LNHNV, CDR2 YYDKDF (reference sequence). V gave up 2 bases and J gave up 3 bases; unmatched junction bases: 6. The length of the CDR3 is 16 residues.

J is TRBJ1-2 and V is TRBV3-1 (or the pseudogene TRBV3-2), with D perhaps TRBD1 (5 bases). Trimming cost V 1 base and J 3 bases, with 9 bases left between them. This CDR3 region has 14 residues. CDR1 and CDR2 from the germline V gene are LGHDT and YNNKEL (reference sequence). CDR3 sequence reads: CASSQGTPYYGYTF. CDR3 nucleotides: TGTGCCAGCAGCCAAGGGACACCTTACTATGGCTACACCTTC.

The chain links TRBV7-2 to TRBJ2-1, with 10 nucleotides matching TRBD2. After removal of 6 bases from V and 0 bases from J, the junction contained 2 bases not matched to a gene. The CDR3 is 15 amino acids. Germline CDR1 and CDR2: SGHTA and FQGNSA. CDR3 residues: CASRGTSASYNEQFF. CDR3 nucleotides: TGTGCCAGCAGGGGGACTAGCGCCTCCTACAATGAGCAGTTCTTC.

Concerning this clone: In the same sample, other DNA sequences code for this CDR3. The genes are TRBV18 and TRBJ1-1; possibly TRBD1 for D (6 bases). Per germline, CDR1 KGHSH and CDR2 LQKENI. The CDR3 is 14 residues long. Trimming took 6 bases from V and 0 from J, leaving 11 bases between them. The CDR3: CASSPGQMNTEAFF. CDR3 DNA sequence: TGTGCCAGCTCTCCCGGACAGATGAACACTGAAGCTTTCTTT.

The chain combines TRBV25-1 with TRBJ2-3; 7 bases line up with TRBD2. Germline-derived CDR1 and CDR2 are MGHDK and SYGVNS. This CDR3 is 14 amino acids long. With V trimmed by 4 bases and J by 1 base, 2 bases remained unmatched. The CDR3 sequence: CASSGSGGTDTQYF. The DNA for the CDR3 is TGTGCCAGCAGTGGGAGCGGGGGCACAGATACGCAGTATTTT. Variable domain in full (rest from reference TRBV25-1 and TRBJ2-3): EADIYQTPRYLVIGTGKKITLECSQTMGHDKMYWYQQDPGMELHLIHYSYGVNSTEKGDLSSESTVSRIRTEHFPLTLESARPSHTSQYLCASSGSGGTDTQYFGPGTRLTVL.

V and J are TRBV2 and TRBJ2-3, with D tentatively TRBD2 (6 bases). The CDR3 totals 14 residues. CDR1 is SNHLY, CDR2 FYNNEI, per germline. Trimming removed 3 bases from V and 4 bases from J, with 11 bases in between. As DNA, the CDR3 is TGTGCCAGCAGTGAGCGACTAGTTCCAGATACGCAGTATTTT. Translation: CASSERLVPDTQYF.

This chain uses TRBV6-6 with TRBJ1-2; tentatively, D is TRBD1 (5 bases). Between the trimmed V and J ends, which lost 7 bases and 4 bases, there was a span of 13 bases. CDR3 length: 13 residues. From germline, CDR1 is MNHNY and CDR2 SVGAGI (reference sequence). The CDR3 nucleotides read TGTGCCAGCATCGACAGCTTGAGCTATGGCTACACCTTC. It codes for CASIDSLSYGYTF.

This chain connects TRBV19 to TRBJ1-1; the D gene is possibly TRBD1 (5 bases). V dropped 3 bases and J dropped 4 bases, with 18 bases sitting between them. This CDR3 contains 16 residues. The V gene's germline CDR1 is LNHDA and CDR2 SQIVND (reference sequence). The CDR3 DNA reads TGTGCCAGTAGTATGAGTGGTCAGGGTTGGGGCACTGAAGCTTTCTTT. It encodes CASSMSGQGWGTEAFF. The full variable domain, its missing parts supplied by reference TRBV19 and TRBJ1-1, is DGGITQSPKYLFRKEGQNVTLSCEQNLNHDAMYWYRQDPGQGLRLIYYSQIVNDFQKGDIAEGYSVSREKKESFPLTVTSAQKNPTAFYLCASSMSGQGWGTEAFFGQGTRLTVV.

This clone was recorded once. The rearrangement links TRBV6-5 to TRBJ2-7; 7 bases match TRBD1. This CDR3 is 14 amino acids long. J gave up 0 bases and V 9 bases, and 8 bases lay outside the gene matches. Germline V gene sequence: CDR1 MNHEY, CDR2 SVGAGI. CDR3 DNA: TGTGCCAGGGGACCGGGACAGTACTCCTACGAGCAGTACTTC. This translates into CARGPGQYSYEQYF.

The chain has TRBV7-8 and TRBJ1-2; 9 nucleotides agree with TRBD1. The V gene's germline CDR1 is SGHVS and CDR2 FQNEAQ. This CDR3 comprises 15 residues. With V trimmed by 5 bases and J by 4 bases, 8 bases remained unmatched. The CDR3 DNA is TGTGCCAGCAGCCTGGACAGGGGCGCCCTCTATGGCTACACCTTC. It translates to CASSLDRGALYGYTF.

The chain has TRBV10-1 and TRBJ2-7; 7 nucleotides align to TRBD1. Trimming at V came to 5 bases and at J to 2 bases, leaving 3 bases not matched to a gene. This CDR3 has 13 amino acids. CDR1 and CDR2 from the germline V gene are WNHNN and SYGVQD (reference sequence). In DNA, the CDR3 is TGCGCCAGCAGTCACGGACAGGCCTACGAGCAGTACTTC. Translated: CASSHGQAYEQYF.

This sequence joins TRBV9 and TRBJ1-1; D not certain. Trimming shortened V by 0 bases and J by 3 bases, and 6 bases separated the two germline ends. The CDR3 covers 13 residues. Germline CDR1 and CDR2: SGDLS and YYNGEE. The CDR3 DNA sequence: TGTGCCAGCAGCGTAGATCTAGACACTGAAGCTTTCTTT. It is translated as CASSVDLDTEAFF.

The rearrangement joins TRBV19 to TRBJ2-7, with unresolved D. This CDR3 has 13 amino acids. Germline CDR1 is LNHDA and CDR2 is SQIVND (reference sequence). Trimming left V 5 bases short and J 2 bases short, with 10 bases between. The CDR3 loop reads CASSPPFTYEQYF. The CDR3 DNA reads as TGTGCCAGTAGTCCCCCTTTTACCTACGAGCAGTACTTC.

This sequence joins TRBV7-3 and TRBJ1-1; D call uncertain. This CDR3 comprises 14 residues. Germline assignment: CDR1 SGHTA and CDR2 FQGTGA. With 7 bases removed from V and 3 bases from J, the gap between germline ends came to 15 bases. In nucleotides, the CDR3 is TGTGCCAGCAAAATACAGAGTTCTGACACTGAAGCTTTCTTT. Its translation is CASKIQSSDTEAFF.

The rearrangement joins TRBV9 to TRBJ2-1; TRBD2 agrees at 7 bases. Trimming at V came to 0 bases and at J to 7 bases, leaving 4 bases not matched to a gene. This CDR3 spans 14 amino acids. CDR1 and CDR2 (germline): SGDLS, YYNGEE. CDR3 coding DNA: TGTGCCAGCAGCGTAGGACTAGCCGAAAATGAGCAGTTCTTC. Its protein is CASSVGLAENEQFF.